Listed below are T cell receptor beta chains from one sample, sequenced in a study of blood T cell repertoires in COVID-19. Assay: immunoSEQ multiplex PCR; the TCRdb copy retains only in-frame clones and omits some. The data hold more than 150,000 clones, with around 81% observed a single time. Source material: peripheral blood. Receptors were obtained from a woman aged 80 or older with COVID-19, enrolled during active disease. CDR3s include the opening cysteine and the closing phenylalanine or tryptophan.

TRBV7-9	TRBJ2-3	CASSFPDRGVADTQYF
TRBV3-1/TRBV3-2	TRBJ1-2	CASSQVEVNYGYTF
TRBV28	TRBJ1-2	CASREGQGGGYTF
TRBV27	TRBJ1-1	CASSSRAGANTEAFF
TRBV5-1	TRBJ1-5	CASSLGGGQGHQPQHF
TRBV5-1	TRBJ2-2	CASSPTLVSTGELFF
TRBV3-1/TRBV3-2	TRBJ2-3	CASSPGGTTDTQYF
TRBV4-2	TRBJ2-2	CASSQAGFTGELFF
TRBV5-4	TRBJ2-5	CASSLASGQETQYF
TRBV12-5	TRBJ2-5	CASGLVLGDSARQETQYF
TRBV3-1/TRBV3-2	TRBJ2-5	CASSQIGGAREETQYF
TRBV24-1	TRBJ2-3	CATSRGDTQYF
TRBV5-1	TRBJ2-3	CASHREGQADTQYF
TRBV10-3	TRBJ2-2	CAISEPRTGRSAGELFF
TRBV7-8	TRBJ1-1	CASSLIWNTEAFF
TRBV2	TRBJ2-3	CASSGVLAGGTDTQYF
TRBV29-1	TRBJ2-3	CSVGAGGRPQVDTQYF
TRBV6-6	TRBJ1-5	CASSYDPLGGAQHF
TRBV10-2	TRBJ2-3	CASSESWARTDTQYF
TRBV6-6	TRBJ1-5	CASSRFPGNRVIFQPQHF
TRBV15	TRBJ1-5	CATSSLLDRGQPQHF
TRBV7-9	TRBJ1-2	CASSFSGLPDNYGYTF
TRBV7-8	TRBJ2-2	CASSLQGYGELFF
TRBV7-9	TRBJ2-1	CASSYGLGRSNEQFF